This entry lists 8 T cell receptor beta chains sequenced from one sample in a study of T cells after yellow fever vaccination. TCRdb fed the 5' RACE reads into MiXCR, producing one record per CDR3 protein. Among about 73,000 distinct CDR3 sequences listed, 7.5% to 8% were seen once. Sequencing used CD8+ T cells sorted from PBMCs, obtained on the day of the yellow fever booster vaccination. Source of these receptors: a man aged 30 to 45 who received the YFV17D yellow fever vaccine.

Ten or more counts support this clonotype. V is TRBV5-1 and J is TRBJ2-5; D remains ambiguous. Germline V CDR1 and CDR2: SGHRS, YFSETQ. The V end was cut by 1 base, the J end by 2 bases, with 12 bases between. The CDR3 runs to 15 residues. The CDR3, as DNA: TGCGCCAGCAGCTTGTTTGACGGTTGGCAAGAGACCCAGTACTTC. Protein product: CASSLFDGWQETQYF.

V usage is TRBV20-1 and J usage is TRBJ2-7, with 8 positions matching TRBD2. Germline-derived CDR1 and CDR2 are DFQATT and SNEGSKA (reference sequence). The CDR3 runs 13 residues. The V and J ends lost 6 bases and 0 bases, in that order; junction bases with no gene match: 4. The CDR3 sequence: CSAVSGSSYEQYF. The CDR3 DNA follows: TGCAGTGCCGTGAGCGGGAGCTCCTACGAGCAGTACTTC.

V is TRBV5-4 and J is TRBJ2-5; the D is unclear. The CDR3 consists of 16 residues. V was trimmed by 0 bases and J by 5 bases, leaving 17 bases between them. Germline-derived CDR1 and CDR2 are SGHNT and YYREEE (reference sequence). This chain's CDR3 is CASSLAGGGAGETQYF. The CDR3, as DNA: TGTGCCAGCAGCTTGGCCGGTGGCGGAGCCGGGGAGACCCAGTACTTC.

The chain carries TRBV11-2 and TRBJ2-2; D is uncertain. V dropped 6 bases and J dropped 6 bases, with 11 bases sitting between them. The germline gives CDR1 SGHAT, CDR2 FQNNGV. This CDR3 is 13 amino acids long. The CDR3 DNA is TGTGCCAGCAGACCCCACACGGCCGGGGAGCTGTTTTTT. It codes for CASRPHTAGELFF.

This clonotype was observed a few times. The chain joins TRBV11-2 to TRBJ2-1, with D perhaps TRBD2 (5 bases). Per the germline V gene, CDR1 is SGHAT and CDR2 is FQNNGV. Trimming took 5 bases from V and 6 from J, leaving 29 bases between them. The CDR3 contains 19 residues. The CDR3 loop reads CASSPLSLTPTAGLNEQFF. CDR3 bases: TGTGCCAGCAGCCCCCTTTCCCTCACCCCCACGGCGGGTCTCAATGAGCAGTTCTTC.

V is TRBV10-3 and J is TRBJ2-1; D tentatively reads TRBD1 or TRBD2 (5 bases each). In germline, CDR1 is ENHRY, CDR2 SYGVKD. This CDR3 spans 14 amino acids. V was pared by 10 bases and J by 7 bases, with 20 bases between. The CDR3 DNA sequence: TGTGCCACGACCCTATCCAGTGAGGGGAATGAGCAGTTCTTC. Translation: CATTLSSEGNEQFF.

V and J are TRBV2 and TRBJ1-4; no reliable D call. This CDR3 has 11 residues. Germline V gives CDR1 SNHLY, CDR2 FYNNEI. Trimming removed 6 bases at V and 5 bases at J, with 4 bases between. The CDR3 nucleotides are TGTGCCAGCAGGCCGAATGAAAAACTGTTTTTT. Amino acids: CASRPNEKLFF.

This clonotype has just a few counts. The rearrangement joins TRBV24-1 to TRBJ2-1; 11 positions match TRBD2. The CDR3 contains 16 residues. The V segment lost 5 bases and the J segment 7 bases; nucleotides outside the gene matches: 9. CDR1 is KGHDR, CDR2 SFDVKD, per germline. The CDR3 DNA is TGTGCCACCAGTGCCATATTACTAGCGGGAGTTAATGAGCAGTTCTTC. As protein: CATSAILLAGVNEQFF.